Each of the 2 T cell receptor beta chains below was sequenced from the same sample in a study of identical twins (TCRdb year 2016). The library relied on 5' RACE. Sequenced on an Illumina HiSeq 2000. Starting from the raw public reads, TCRdb applied fastp trimming at Q25, assembled clones with MiXCR and retained in-frame beta chains. Duplicate CDR3 protein sequences are folded into a single record with the most common DNA and genes. The sample profile shows 690,000 or so distinct CDR3 sequences; 8.5% to 9.5% of them were found once. Around 0.95% of the sample lies in the top ten. The same data also contributed to another study, on yellow fever vaccine responses in identical twins.

The sample taken for sequencing was PBMCs. The receptors come from a woman between 18 and 29 years old in good health.

CDR3 protein: CASSLNAAPYNEQFF. The CDR3, as DNA: TGTGCCAGCAGTTTGAACGCCGCCCCTTACAATGAGCAGTTCTTC. V is TRBV6-5 and J is TRBJ2-1; no clear D gene. The CDR3 totals 15 residues. Deletions cut 4 bases from V and 4 bases from J, with 14 bases between. Germline V gene data show CDR1 as MNHEY and CDR2 as SVGAGI.

This clonotype came up many times. The chain is built from TRBV7-6 and TRBJ1-1; D possibly corresponds to TRBD1 (6 bases). This CDR3 has 13 amino acids. The germline CDR1 and CDR2 sequences are SGHVS and FNYEAQ. Trimming took 5 bases from V and 5 from J, leaving 12 bases between them. CDR3 DNA: TGTGCCAGCAGCCAATACAGGGAGACTGAAGCTTTCTTT. Its translation: CASSQYRETEAFF.